The T cell receptor (beta chain) described here comes from a study of CD8+CD57+ T cells in acquired aplastic anemia. Overall study: Sorted CD4+ and CD8+ cells yielded about 3 ug of DNA on average. Study-wide findings and caveats: Patients shared 25 to 35 CD8+ CDR3 sequences with controls.

CDR3 and TCR beta VDJ profiling relied on genomic DNA as the template. From the reads, TCRdb called clonotypes with MiXCR, one entry per CDR3 protein. The table records some 120,000 distinct CDR3 sequences, about 40% of them present only once. Flow cytometry had shown expanded CD8+CD57+ cells in the patients chosen for sequencing. Among the patients, all had severe acquired aplastic anemia. Patients were therapy-naive when their blood was sampled. The sample holds many counts of this clonotype. Its specificity is unknown. Per the germline V gene, CDR1 is LNHDA and CDR2 is SQIVND (reference sequence). This CDR3 contains 15 residues. Trimming removed 5 bases at V and 0 bases at J, with 13 bases between.

Sequences were obtained from sorted CD4+, CD8+, or CD8+CD57+ T cells (not recorded which) from PBMCs. This chain joins TRBV19 and TRBJ1-2; D ambiguous. This receptor was identified in a human donor with aplastic anemia. CDR3 sequence reads: CASSAIAVTNYGYTF. CDR3 nucleotides: TGTGCCAGTAGTGCGATCGCAGTTACTAACTATGGCTACACCTTC.